This record looks at one TCR beta chain sequence and its context. The antigen is not known. Sequencing was performed with immunoSEQ multiplex PCR; in TCRdb, only in-frame clones are kept and a portion is missing. The profile shows over 250,000 clones, approximately 86% of them singletons. The CDR3 loop spans 15 amino acids. Looked up from germline, CDR1 is MNHEY and CDR2 is SMNVEV (reference sequence). The J segment lost 5 bases and the V segment lost 4 bases, leaving 4 bases of the junction unmatched. This entry is derived from a study of cytomegalovirus exposure and HLA in healthy donors. Whole-study findings and limits: In vitro testing confirmed three CMV-associated chains as specific for CMV antigens. A later analysis found first-cohort TCR clusters tended to co-occur in the 120 or so validation repertoires. There were some public TCRs occurring in many donors, but most TCR sequences were rare. Some TCR beta chains (roughly 150 of them) were listed as cytomegalovirus-associated.

The V gene is TRBV27, the J gene TRBJ2-7; TRBD2 agrees at 14 bases. Source material: PBMCs. The clonotype comes from a young woman in good health and CMV-seronegative. The CDR3 sequence is CASSSGTSGGDEQYF. The CDR3 bases are TGTGCCAGCAGTTCAGGGACTAGCGGGGGAGACGAGCAGTACTTC.